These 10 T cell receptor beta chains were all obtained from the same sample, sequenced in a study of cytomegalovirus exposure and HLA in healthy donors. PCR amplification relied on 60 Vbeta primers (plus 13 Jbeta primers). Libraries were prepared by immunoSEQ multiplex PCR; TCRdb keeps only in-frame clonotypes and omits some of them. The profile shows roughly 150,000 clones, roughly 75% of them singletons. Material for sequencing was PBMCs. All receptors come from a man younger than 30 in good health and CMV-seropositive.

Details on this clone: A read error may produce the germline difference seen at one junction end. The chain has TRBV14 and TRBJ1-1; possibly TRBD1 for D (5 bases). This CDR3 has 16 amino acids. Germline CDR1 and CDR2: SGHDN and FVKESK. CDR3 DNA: TGTGCCAGCAGCAAAGATCAGGGCGAAATGAACACTGAAGCTTTCTTT. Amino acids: CASSKDQGEMNTEAFF.

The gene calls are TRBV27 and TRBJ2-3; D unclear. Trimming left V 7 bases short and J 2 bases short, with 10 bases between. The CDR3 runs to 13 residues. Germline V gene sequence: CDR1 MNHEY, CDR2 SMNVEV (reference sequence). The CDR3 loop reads CASTTGFTDTQYF. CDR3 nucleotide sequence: TGTGCCAGCACGACGGGTTTCACAGATACGCAGTATTTT.

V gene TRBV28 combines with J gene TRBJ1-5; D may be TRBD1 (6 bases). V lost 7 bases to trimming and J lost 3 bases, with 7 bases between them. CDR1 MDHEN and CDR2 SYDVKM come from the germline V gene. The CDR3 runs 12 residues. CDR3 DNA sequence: TGTGCCAGCAACAGGGCCAATCAGCCCCAGCATTTT. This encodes CASNRANQPQHF.

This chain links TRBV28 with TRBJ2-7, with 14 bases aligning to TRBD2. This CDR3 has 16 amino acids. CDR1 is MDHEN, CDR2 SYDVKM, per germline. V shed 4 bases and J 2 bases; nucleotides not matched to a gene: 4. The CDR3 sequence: CASSSPGLAGAYEQYF. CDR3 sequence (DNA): TGTGCCAGCAGTTCGCCGGGACTAGCGGGAGCCTACGAGCAGTACTTC.

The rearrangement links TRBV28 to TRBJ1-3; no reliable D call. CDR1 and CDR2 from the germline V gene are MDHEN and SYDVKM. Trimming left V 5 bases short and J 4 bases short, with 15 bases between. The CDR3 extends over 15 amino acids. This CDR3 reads CASSRVGGSGNTIYF. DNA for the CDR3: TGTGCCAGCAGTCGGGTCGGAGGAAGCGGAAACACCATATATTTT. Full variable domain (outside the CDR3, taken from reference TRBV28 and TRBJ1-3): DVKVTQSSRYLVKRTGEKVFLECVQDMDHENMFWYRQDPGLGLRLIYFSYDVKMKEKGDIPEGYSVSREKKERFSLILESASTNQTSMYLCASSRVGGSGNTIYFGEGSWLTVV.

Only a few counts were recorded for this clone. CDR3 sequence (DNA): TGTGCCAGCAGTTTCACAGGGGGTCATTGGGAGACCCAGTACTTC. This gives the protein CASSFTGGHWETQYF. This chain uses TRBV27 with TRBJ2-5; 8 positions match TRBD1. The ends lost 3 bases at V and 5 bases at J; junction bases unmatched: 8. The germline V gene encodes CDR1 MNHEY and CDR2 SMNVEV (reference sequence). The CDR3 spans 15 residues.

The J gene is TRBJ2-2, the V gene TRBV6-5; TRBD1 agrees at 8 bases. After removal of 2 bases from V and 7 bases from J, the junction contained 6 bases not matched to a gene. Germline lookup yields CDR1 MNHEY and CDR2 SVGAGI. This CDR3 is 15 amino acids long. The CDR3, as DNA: TGTGCCAGCAGTTACACCAGGGGGCAGAGCGGGGAGCTGTTTTTT. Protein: CASSYTRGQSGELFF.

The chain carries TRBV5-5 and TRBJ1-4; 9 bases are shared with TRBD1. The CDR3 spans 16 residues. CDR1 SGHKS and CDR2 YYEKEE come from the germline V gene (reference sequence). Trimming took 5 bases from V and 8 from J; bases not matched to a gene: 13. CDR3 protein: CASSSSLGTGNEKLFF. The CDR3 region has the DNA TGTGCCAGCAGTTCCTCACTCGGGACAGGGAACGAAAAACTGTTTTTT.

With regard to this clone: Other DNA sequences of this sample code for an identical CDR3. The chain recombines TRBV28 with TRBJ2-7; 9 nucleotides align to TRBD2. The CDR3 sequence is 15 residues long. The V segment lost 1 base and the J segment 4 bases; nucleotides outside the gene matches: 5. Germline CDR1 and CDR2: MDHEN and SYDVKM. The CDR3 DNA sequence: TGTGCCAGCAGTTTATTGGCGGGAGGGCCGTACGAGCAGTACTTC. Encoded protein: CASSLLAGGPYEQYF.

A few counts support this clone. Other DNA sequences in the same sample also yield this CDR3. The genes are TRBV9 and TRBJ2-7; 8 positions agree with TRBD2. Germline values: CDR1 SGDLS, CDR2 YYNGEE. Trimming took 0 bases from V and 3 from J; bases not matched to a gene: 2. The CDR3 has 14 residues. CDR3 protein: CASSVAGGHYEQYF. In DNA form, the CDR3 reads TGTGCCAGCAGCGTAGCGGGAGGGCACTACGAGCAGTACTTC. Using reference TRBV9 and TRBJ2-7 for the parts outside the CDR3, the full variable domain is DSGVTQTPKHLITATGQRVTLRCSPRSGDLSVYWYQQSLDQGLQFLIQYYNGEERAKGNILERFSAQQFPDLHSELNLSSLELGDSALYFCASSVAGGHYEQYFGPGTRLTVT.